This note documents a single T cell receptor (beta chain) sequence. These data are taken from a study of CD8 T cells in Susac syndrome. CD8+ and CD4+ T cells from blood underwent TCR beta sequencing, which was carried out in a high-throughput format. Random hexamers served to reverse transcribe about 0.5 to 1 ug RNA. A multiplex approach, immunoSEQ multiplex PCR, amplified TCR beta CDR3 across 54 Vbeta and 13 Jbeta. From the immunoSEQ multiplex PCR reads, TCRdb called clonotypes with MiXCR, one entry per CDR3 protein. Of about 300,000 distinct CDR3 sequences listed, 92% were seen once; the top ten hold 0.065%. The germline V and J ends were trimmed by 0 bases and 0 bases, with 9 bases remaining between them. The CDR3 has 15 amino acids. Germline values: CDR1 SGHRS, CDR2 YFSETQ.

Sequencing was carried out using CD4+ T cells from PBMCs. The source is a human donor with multiple sclerosis. This chain connects TRBV5-1 to TRBJ1-1, with D uncertain. CDR3 sequence reads: CASSLESGMNTEAFF. The CDR3 coding sequence is TGCGCCAGCAGCTTGGAGTCAGGAATGAACACTGAAGCTTTCTTT.